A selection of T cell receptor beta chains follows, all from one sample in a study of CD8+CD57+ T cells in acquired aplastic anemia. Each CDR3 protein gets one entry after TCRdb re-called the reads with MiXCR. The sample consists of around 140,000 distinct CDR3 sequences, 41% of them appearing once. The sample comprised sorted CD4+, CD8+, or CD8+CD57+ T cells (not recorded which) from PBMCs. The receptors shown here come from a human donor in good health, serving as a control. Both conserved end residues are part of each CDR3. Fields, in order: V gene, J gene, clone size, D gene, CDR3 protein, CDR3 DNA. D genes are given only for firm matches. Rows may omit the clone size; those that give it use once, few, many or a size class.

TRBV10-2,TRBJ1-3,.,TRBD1,CASRKGGLMGQNGNTIYF,TGTGCCAGCAGGAAAGGGGGCTTAATGGGGCAGAATGGAAACACCATATATTTT
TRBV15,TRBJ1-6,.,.,CATSRDLSSYNSPLHF,TGTGCCACCAGCAGAGATCTGAGCTCCTATAATTCACCCCTCCACTTT
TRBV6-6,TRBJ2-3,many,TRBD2,CASSYQLAGGADTQYF,TGTGCCAGCAGTTACCAACTAGCGGGGGGAGCAGATACGCAGTATTTT
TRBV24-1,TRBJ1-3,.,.,CATAGSGGIGNTIYF,TGTGCCACCGCAGGTAGCGGGGGGATTGGAAACACCATATATTTT
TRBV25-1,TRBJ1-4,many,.,CASTPSGEKLFF,TGTGCCAGCACCCCGAGCGGTGAAAAACTGTTTTTT
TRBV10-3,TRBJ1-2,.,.,CAISDGAGSNYGYTF,TGTGCCATCAGTGATGGGGCAGGGTCTAACTATGGCTACACCTTC
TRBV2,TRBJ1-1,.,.,CASSGRRDTEAFF,TGTGCCAGCAGTGGACGTCGGGACACTGAAGCTTTCTTT
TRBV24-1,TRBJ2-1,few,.,CATTSFDNERFF,TGTGCCACCACGAGCTTTGACAATGAGCGGTTCTTC
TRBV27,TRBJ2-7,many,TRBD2,CASSQTSGASYEQYF,TGTGCCAGCAGTCAGACTAGCGGGGCATCCTACGAGCAGTACTTC
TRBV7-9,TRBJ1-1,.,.,CASSLSPPTEAFF,TGTGCCAGCAGCTTATCCCCCCCGACTGAAGCTTTCTTT
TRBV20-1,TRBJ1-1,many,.,CSARGGGWTEAFF,TGCAGTGCTCGCGGGGGGGGATGGACTGAAGCTTTCTTT
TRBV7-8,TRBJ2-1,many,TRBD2,CASSSGAGTTYNEQFF,TGTGCCAGCAGCTCCGGAGCGGGGACTACCTACAATGAGCAGTTCTTC
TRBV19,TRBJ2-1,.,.,CASSMGNNNEQFF,TGTGCCAGTAGTATGGGGAATAACAATGAGCAGTTCTTC
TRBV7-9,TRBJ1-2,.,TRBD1,CATDRVVNGYTF,TGTGCCACGGACAGGGTGGTTAATGGCTACACCTTC
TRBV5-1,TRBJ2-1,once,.,CASSPPSANNEQFF,TGCGCCAGCAGCCCGCCTAGCGCAAACAATGAGCAGTTCTTC
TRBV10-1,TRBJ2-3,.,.,CASSDGLAASTDTQYF,TGCGCCAGCAGTGACGGGCTAGCAGCTAGCACAGATACGCAGTATTTT
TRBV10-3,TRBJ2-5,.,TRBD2,CAISESLTSLAGGQETQYF,TGTGCCATCAGTGAGTCTTTGACGTCTCTAGCGGGGGGACAAGAGACCCAGTACTTC
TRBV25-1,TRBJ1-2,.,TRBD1,CASSEYRADRGQGYTF,TGTGCCAGCAGTGAATATAGGGCGGACAGGGGGCAGGGCTACACCTTC
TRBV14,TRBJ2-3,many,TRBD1,CASSQAFQGADTQYF,TGTGCCAGCAGCCAAGCGTTCCAGGGGGCAGATACGCAGTATTTT
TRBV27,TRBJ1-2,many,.,CASSLEGMSGGYTF,TGTGCCAGCAGTTTAGAGGGCATGTCGGGAGGCTACACCTTC
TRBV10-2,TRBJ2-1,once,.,CASSGSKDYRDNEQFF,TGCGCCAGCAGTGGGTCCAAGGATTACCGGGACAATGAGCAGTTCTTC
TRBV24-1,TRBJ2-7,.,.,CATSDATVSPYEQYF,TGTGCCACCAGTGATGCGACAGTGTCCCCCTACGAGCAGTACTTC
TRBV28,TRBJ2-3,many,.,CASREGADTQYF,TGTGCCAGCAGAGAAGGGGCAGATACGCAGTATTTT
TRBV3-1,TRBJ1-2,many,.,CASSHGGSDYGYTF,TGTGCCAGCAGCCACGGGGGTTCGGACTATGGCTACACCTTC
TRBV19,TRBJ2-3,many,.,CASSIRGRGYTDTQYF,TGTGCCAGTAGTATAAGAGGCAGAGGTTACACAGATACGCAGTATTTT
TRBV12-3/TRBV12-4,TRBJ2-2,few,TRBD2,CASSLDYSGRTGELFF,TGTGCCAGCAGTTTAGACTATAGCGGGAGAACCGGGGAGCTGTTTTTT
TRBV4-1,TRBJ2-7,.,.,CASSRTVLYEQYF,TGCGCCAGCAGCCGGACAGTACTCTACGAGCAGTACTTC
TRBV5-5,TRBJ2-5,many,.,CASSSTPVAQETQYF,TGTGCCAGCAGCTCGACCCCGGTGGCGCAAGAGACCCAGTACTTC
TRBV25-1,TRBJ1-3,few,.,CASSGQGLSSGNTIYF,TGTGCCAGCAGTGGGCAGGGCCTCTCCTCTGGAAACACCATATATTTT
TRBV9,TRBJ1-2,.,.,CASSVVGGGYTF,TGTGCCAGCAGCGTAGTAGGGGGTGGCTACACCTTC
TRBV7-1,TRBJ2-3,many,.,CASSTATGRRGFPDTQYF,TGTGCCAGCAGCACAGCCACAGGTCGGAGGGGTTTTCCAGATACGCAGTATTTT
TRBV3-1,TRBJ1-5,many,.,CASSQSRGEQPQHF,TGTGCCAGCAGCCAGTCGAGGGGGGAGCAGCCCCAGCATTTT
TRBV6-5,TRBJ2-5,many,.,CASSYGAANQETQYF,TGTGCCAGCAGTTACGGGGCAGCTAATCAAGAGACCCAGTACTTC
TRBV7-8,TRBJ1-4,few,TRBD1,CASTSLIGQGGGEKLFF,TGTGCCAGCACCTCCCTGATCGGACAGGGGGGGGGTGAAAAACTGTTTTTT
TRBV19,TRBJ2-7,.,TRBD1,CASSSRDSTYEQYF,TGTGCCAGTAGTTCCCGGGACAGCACCTACGAGCAGTACTTC
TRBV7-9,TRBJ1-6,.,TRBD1,CASSWDRDYNSPLHF,TGTGCCAGCAGCTGGGACAGGGACTATAATTCACCCCTCCACTTT
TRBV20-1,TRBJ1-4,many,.,CSAREVSLEKLFF,TGCAGTGCTAGAGAAGTCAGTCTTGAAAAACTGTTTTTT
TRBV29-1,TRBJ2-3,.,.,CSVQGGAGFTDTQYF,TGCAGCGTTCAAGGGGGGGCGGGATTCACAGATACGCAGTATTTT